These T cell receptor beta chains were read from a single sample in a study of blood T cell repertoires in COVID-19. Measured with immunoSEQ multiplex PCR; TCRdb has only the in-frame clones, and not every one. The profile shows fewer than 60,000 clones, about 82% of them singletons. The sample taken for sequencing was peripheral blood. Source of these receptors: an elderly woman with acute or convalescent COVID-19. The CDR3 runs from the conserved cysteine through the conserved F or W. The order of the fields is D gene, V gene, clone size, J gene, CDR3 protein, CDR3 DNA. The D gene is left open where the match is weak. Only part of the rows carry a size: once, few, many, or a class if the clone is expanded.

>-|TRBV7-9|-|TRBJ1-2
CASSLTGTRGNYGYTF
TGTGCCAGCAGCTTAACTGGGACAAGGGGGAATTATGGCTACACCTTC
>TRBD2|TRBV7-9|-|TRBJ2-5
CASSLPSGRSQETQYF
TGTGCCAGCAGCTTACCTAGCGGGAGGAGTCAAGAGACCCAGTACTTC
>-|TRBV5-8|-|TRBJ2-5
CASSPTGTGEETQYF
TGTGCCAGCAGCCCGACAGGGACTGGTGAAGAGACCCAGTACTTC
>TRBD2|TRBV27|-|TRBJ2-7
CASSLRWGGNSYEQYF
TGTGCCAGCAGTTTGAGGTGGGGGGGGAACTCCTACGAGCAGTACTTC
>-|TRBV29-1|-|TRBJ2-2
CSTGGSVAGELFF
TGCAGCACTGGGGGGAGCGTCGCCGGGGAGCTGTTTTTT
>TRBD2|TRBV11-2|once|TRBJ2-3
CASSLEAGGGTDTQYF
TGTGCCAGCAGCTTAGAAGCGGGAGGAGGCACAGATACGCAGTATTTT
>TRBD2|TRBV6-5|few|TRBJ2-5
CASRASGRAQETQYF
TGTGCCAGCAGAGCTAGCGGGAGGGCCCAAGAGACCCAGTACTTC
>-|TRBV21-1|-|TRBJ2-7
CASSTHQTGPSYEQYF
TGTGCCAGCAGCACTCACCAGACAGGGCCTTCGTACGAGCAGTACTTC
>-|TRBV7-9|once|TRBJ2-6
CASSLSGAGANVLTF
TGTGCCAGCAGCTTATCGGGGGCTGGGGCCAACGTCCTGACTTTC
>-|TRBV7-9|-|TRBJ2-2
CASSFSGRAGELFF
TGTGCCAGCAGCTTCAGCGGTCGGGCCGGGGAGCTGTTTTTT
>TRBD1|TRBV5-1|-|TRBJ1-6
CASSYGQGSSPLHF
TGCGCCAGCAGCTATGGACAGGGGAGTTCACCCCTCCACTTT
>-|TRBV5-6|once|TRBJ1-5
CASSLRQANNQPQHF
TGTGCCAGCAGCTTGCGACAGGCCAACAATCAGCCCCAGCATTTT
>-|TRBV27|-|TRBJ2-1
CASSLVGSEQFF
TGTGCCAGCAGTTTAGTAGGGAGTGAGCAGTTCTTC
>-|TRBV7-2|-|TRBJ2-5
CASSPTRETQYF
TGTGCCAGCAGCCCAACCCGGGAGACCCAGTACTTC
>-|TRBV2|-|TRBJ2-5
CATQRTVGPQETQYF
TGTGCCACCCAGAGGACCGTGGGGCCGCAAGAGACCCAGTACTTC
>-|TRBV11-3|-|TRBJ2-7
CASSLGGSYEQYF
TGTGCCAGCAGCCTAGGAGGTAGTTACGAGCAGTACTTC
>TRBD1|TRBV4-1|-|TRBJ1-2
CASSQPDRGHGYTF
TGCGCCAGCAGCCAACCGGACAGGGGGCATGGCTACACCTTC
>TRBD1|TRBV5-1|-|TRBJ1-6
CASSLGQGENSPLHF
TGCGCCAGCAGCTTGGGACAGGGTGAGAATTCACCCCTCCACTTT
>TRBD2|TRBV5-4|-|TRBJ2-1
CASSSQREGRFVEFF
TGTGCCAGCAGCTCCCAGCGGGAGGGCCGGTTCGTGGAGTTCTTC
>TRBD1|TRBV27|-|TRBJ2-2
CASSLDRPSNTGELFF
TGTGCCAGCAGTTTGGACAGGCCCTCGAACACCGGGGAGCTGTTTTTT
>-|TRBV11-2|-|TRBJ2-4
CASRLLRGSKNIQYF
TGTGCCAGTCGGCTCCTACGGGGGTCTAAAAACATTCAGTACTTC
>TRBD2|TRBV9|-|TRBJ2-3
CASSVATSGGTDTQYF
TGTGCCAGCAGCGTAGCTACTAGCGGAGGCACAGATACGCAGTATTTT
>TRBD1|TRBV20-1|-|TRBJ2-5
CSPGGRETQYF
TGCAGTCCAGGGGGCCGGGAGACCCAGTACTTC
>-|TRBV7-6|-|TRBJ1-6
CASSLAVDSYSPLHF
TGTGCCAGCAGCTTAGCGGTCGACAGTTATTCACCCCTCCACTTT
>TRBD2|TRBV2|-|TRBJ2-1
CASSGVTSTDEQFF
TGTGCCAGCAGTGGGGTGACTAGCACAGATGAGCAGTTCTTC
>-|TRBV10-3|-|TRBJ2-2
CAISGQFWASNTGELFF
TGTGCCATCAGTGGACAGTTCTGGGCCAGTAACACCGGGGAGCTGTTTTTT
>-|TRBV19|few|TRBJ1-1
CASSETLMLRNTEAFF
TGTGCCAGTAGCGAAACCCTTATGTTGAGGAACACTGAAGCTTTCTTT
>TRBD1|TRBV19|-|TRBJ1-5
CASSPIGTGGVQPQHF
TGTGCCAGTAGTCCAATAGGGACAGGAGGAGTGCAGCCCCAGCATTTT
>TRBD1|TRBV3-1/TRBV3-2|-|TRBJ1-2
CASSRTGGHDYGYTF
TGTGCCAGCAGCCGTACAGGGGGTCATGACTATGGCTACACCTTC
>-|TRBV19|few|TRBJ1-2
CASRPVQEAYGYTF
TGTGCCAGTAGACCTGTGCAGGAGGCCTATGGCTACACCTTC
>-|TRBV7-8|-|TRBJ2-1
CASSLDRSNEQFF
TGTGCCAGCAGCTTAGATCGGTCCAATGAGCAGTTCTTC
>TRBD1|TRBV5-1|-|TRBJ1-6
CASSPPGTGSSPLHF
TGCGCCAGCAGCCCACCCGGGACAGGGAGTTCACCCCTCCACTTT
>-|TRBV7-3|-|TRBJ2-3
CASSLNFGGYTDTQYF
TGTGCCAGCAGCTTAAATTTCGGCGGCTACACAGATACGCAGTATTTT
>-|TRBV5-1|-|TRBJ1-4
CASSFSGVANEKLFF
TGCGCCAGCAGCTTCAGCGGGGTCGCTAATGAAAAACTGTTTTTT
>-|TRBV7-8|-|TRBJ2-1
CASSLRGGYNEQFF
TGTGCCAGCAGCTTAAGAGGGGGATACAATGAGCAGTTCTTC
>-|TRBV28|-|TRBJ1-2
CASSFWGANYGYTF
TGTGCCAGCAGTTTTTGGGGGGCTAACTATGGCTACACCTTC
>TRBD2|TRBV5-1|-|TRBJ2-1
CASSPGTSGDNEQFF
TGCGCCAGCAGCCCCGGGACTAGCGGAGACAATGAGCAGTTCTTC
>TRBD2|TRBV14|-|TRBJ2-5
CASSHLLAGDPRETQYF
TGTGCCAGCAGCCACCTACTAGCGGGGGACCCCCGGGAGACCCAGTACTTC
>TRBD1|TRBV5-1|-|TRBJ2-5
CASSLASGGSETQYF
TGCGCCAGCAGCTTGGCATCAGGGGGCTCTGAGACCCAGTACTTC
>TRBD1|TRBV18|-|TRBJ2-7
CASSLGTGAYEQYF
TGTGCCAGCTCTCTGGGGACAGGGGCCTACGAGCAGTACTTC